The 3 T cell receptor beta chains given below trace back to one sample, sequenced in a study. From the 5' RACE reads, TCRdb called clonotypes with MiXCR, one entry per CDR3 protein. The table shows tens of thousands of distinct CDR3 sequences, with around 24% occurring only once. Sequenced sample: tumor-infiltrating naive CD4+ T cells sorted from the breast tumor. Subset meaning: naive CD4+ T cells, CD4+CD45RA+CD25-. Receptor source: a female donor with breast cancer.

This chain connects TRBV28 to TRBJ1-1; the match to TRBD1 covers 9 bases. Germline trimming cut 4 bases from V and 4 bases from J; bases unmatched to any gene: 7. Germline lookup yields CDR1 MDHEN and CDR2 SYDVKM. CDR3 length: 15 amino acids. CDR3 bases: TGTGCCAGCAGTTCCTTCACAGGGGGCGGCACTGAAGCTTTCTTT. It specifies CASSSFTGGGTEAFF.

The chain has TRBV27 and TRBJ2-7; TRBD1 aligns across 8 bases. The CDR3 is 14 residues long. CDR1 is MNHEY and CDR2 is SMNVEV in the germline V gene (reference sequence). V lost 5 bases to trimming and J lost 6 bases; unmatched junction nucleotides: 9. The CDR3 here is CASSPHRGAGEQYF. In DNA form, the CDR3 reads TGTGCCAGCAGTCCCCACAGGGGGGCGGGCGAGCAGTACTTC.

The chain couples TRBV3-1 to TRBJ2-3; 11 bases map to TRBD2. Trimming took 4 bases from V and 7 from J; bases not matched to a gene: 4. CDR3 length equals 14 residues. In germline, CDR1 is LGHDT, CDR2 YNNKEL (reference sequence). This CDR3 reads CASSLSSGGNTQYF. In DNA, the CDR3 is TGTGCCAGCAGCCTTTCTAGCGGGGGGAATACGCAGTATTTT.